A single sample gave rise to the 6 T cell receptor beta chains below, sequenced in a study of graft-versus-host responses after intestinal transplantation. Sequenced by immunoSEQ multiplex PCR; TCRdb stores in-frame clones only, minus some. The repertoire holds 43,000 or so clones, with about 93% as singletons. The material was PBMCs, obtained 750 to 800 days after a first intestinal transplant, on the day of a second. The source is a human patient who received an intestinal transplant, so some T cells may come from the graft donor.

The chain has TRBV27 and TRBJ2-1; either TRBD1 or TRBD2 may fit D (5 bases each). The V end was cut by 3 bases, the J end by 8 bases, with 23 bases between. The CDR3 length is 17 residues. Germline lookup yields CDR1 MNHEY and CDR2 SMNVEV (reference sequence). The CDR3 nucleotides are TGTGCCAGCAGTTTCGTCGACGGGACCCGAGGTCGCGATGAGCAGTTCTTC. The encoded protein is CASSFVDGTRGRDEQFF.

A single count supports this clone. The rearrangement links TRBV18 to TRBJ2-5; D gene unclear. The CDR3 loop spans 12 amino acids. V was pared by 8 bases and J by 1 base, with 8 bases between. CDR1 is KGHSH and CDR2 is LQKENI in the germline V gene. CDR3 in amino acids: CASGWAQETQYF. The CDR3 nucleotides read TGTGCCAGCGGCTGGGCCCAAGAGACCCAGTACTTC.

The chain employs TRBV30 and TRBJ2-2, with D perhaps matching TRBD2 (5 bases). Germline CDR1 is GTSNPN and CDR2 is SVGIG (reference sequence). Trimming pared 7 bases from V and 2 bases from J, leaving 14 bases between. This CDR3 is 14 amino acids long. For the CDR3, the DNA is TGTGCCTTCCCATTGGAGGATAACACCGGGGAGCTGTTTTTT. Translating it yields CAFPLEDNTGELFF.

This clone was recorded once. The CDR3: CASSQESPAYEQYF. The CDR3 nucleotides read TGCGCCAGCAGCCAAGAGTCCCCGGCCTACGAGCAGTACTTC. The V call is TRBV4-3, the J call TRBJ2-7; D is unresolved. V lost 0 bases, J lost 2 bases, and 8 bases lay in between. CDR1 is LGHNA and CDR2 is YSLEER in the germline V gene. There are 14 residues in the CDR3.

The V call is TRBV30, the J call TRBJ2-2; possibly TRBD1 for D (5 bases). CDR1 GTSNPN and CDR2 SVGIG come from the germline V gene (reference sequence). The CDR3 extends over 15 amino acids. Trimming cost V 0 bases and J 6 bases, with 14 bases left between them. The CDR3: CAWSVLLGEAGELFF. The CDR3 nucleotides are TGTGCCTGGAGTGTACTGTTAGGGGAAGCCGGGGAGCTGTTTTTT. Together with reference TRBV30 and TRBJ2-2, the CDR3 gives the full variable domain: SQTIHQWPATLVQPVGSPLSLECTVEGTSNPNLYWYRQAAGRGLQLLFYSVGIGQISSEVPQNLSASRPQDRQFILSSKKLLLSDSGFYLCAWSVLLGEAGELFFGEGSRLTVL.

The rearrangement links TRBV6-5 to TRBJ2-7; 10 nucleotides agree with TRBD1. Losses at the gene ends were 6 bases for V and 4 bases for J; bases not matched to a gene: 9. The CDR3 has 15 amino acids. CDR1 is MNHEY, CDR2 SVGAGI, per germline. CDR3 nucleotide sequence: TGTGCCAGCAGCACTCTCGGGACAGGGGAATACGAGCAGTACTTC. Its translation: CASSTLGTGEYEQYF.